This T cell receptor beta chain was captured by sequencing in a study of T cell responses to AZD1222 COVID-19 vaccine. Whole-study results and caveats: Baseline antibody screening turned up just five to seven seropositive AZD1222 recipients. The reported proportion of spike-specific TCRs targeting unmutated variant regions was nearly half.

Comment on this clone: What it recognizes is unknown.

The assay was immunoSEQ multiplex PCR, and TCRdb's table has in-frame clones only and misses some. This sample has under 150,000 clones, with 85% to 90% found just once. CDR3 length: 13 residues. Germline V gene lookup returns CDR1 MNHEY and CDR2 SMNVEV (reference sequence). V shed 1 base and J 7 bases; nucleotides not matched to a gene: 2. Combined were second doses at about 4 or about 12 weeks. Sequences were derived from peripheral blood, sampled 28 days after the second AZD1222 dose. The sequence was collected from an adult who received the AZD1222 COVID-19 vaccine. V gene TRBV27 combines with J gene TRBJ1-2, with TRBD1 matching 8 bases. CDR3 region: CASSLLQGGGYTF. CDR3 coding DNA: TGTGCCAGCAGTTTATTACAGGGGGGTGGCTACACCTTC.